This TCR beta chain originates from a study of OX40 agonist ivuxolimab in advanced cancers. The overall study: With ivuxolimab, an agonistic anti-OX40 (CD134) antibody, patients were treated. The group had a mean age of roughly 65 years, ranged from about 20 to 80, and was approximately 81% male. Study conclusions and caveats: The antigen specificity of the peripheral T cells (those that were expanded) was not determined.

Of note for this clone: The antigen is not known.

Prior autoimmune disease or systemic immunosuppression barred patients. Sequenced by immunoSEQ multiplex PCR; TCRdb stores in-frame clones only, minus some. This table holds around 62,000 clones, approximately 86% found once. V lost 0 bases, J lost 6 bases, and 3 bases stayed unmatched. The CDR3 has 16 amino acids. Germline V gene sequence: CDR1 SGHRS, CDR2 YFSETQ. The sequencing here drew on CD4+ or CD8+ T cells sorted from blood, taken in a trial of the OX40 agonist ivuxolimab. The chain joins TRBV5-1 to TRBJ2-1; 13 nucleotides match TRBD2. This TCR was sampled from an adult with an advanced solid tumor such as melanoma, head and neck, liver or kidney cancer. The DNA of the CDR3 is TGCGCCAGCAGCTTGGCCGGGACTAGCGGGACCAATGAGCAGTTCTTC. This sequence encodes CASSLAGTSGTNEQFF.